These 9 T cell receptor beta chains came from one sample sequenced in a study of early stage breast cancer tumors. TCRdb keeps only in-frame clones here, not all; method: immunoSEQ multiplex PCR. The sample carries 9,000 to 9,500 clones, 60% to 80% recorded once. The sequenced sample consisted of normal breast tissue next to the tumor. The source of these receptors is a person between 55 and 69 years old with breast cancer.

The chain combines TRBV5-1 with TRBJ2-1, with 10 bases aligning to TRBD1. The CDR3 totals 15 residues. Germline CDR1 is SGHRS and CDR2 is YFSETQ. Trimming removed 4 bases from V and 2 bases from J; junction bases left unmatched: 3. In nucleotides, the CDR3 is TGCGCCAGCAGCATTGGACAGGGGGCCTACAATGAGCAGTTCTTC. This encodes CASSIGQGAYNEQFF.

The chain uses TRBV11-2 and TRBJ2-5, with a weak D call TRBD1 (5 bases). CDR3 length equals 14 residues. V was clipped by 1 base and J by 1 base, with 7 bases between them. Per the germline V gene, CDR1 is SGHAT and CDR2 is FQNNGV. This CDR3 reads CASSLGQFQETQYF. The CDR3 DNA reads TGTGCCAGCAGCTTAGGACAGTTCCAAGAGACCCAGTACTTC. Using reference TRBV11-2 and TRBJ2-5 for the parts outside the CDR3, the full variable domain is EAGVAQSPRYKIIEKRQSVAFWCNPISGHATLYWYQQILGQGPKLLIQFQNNGVVDDSQLPKDRFSAERLKGVDSTLKIQPAKLEDSAVYLCASSLGQFQETQYFGPGTRLLVL.

The chain has TRBV30 and TRBJ2-2, with TRBD2 matching over 10 bases. Germline CDR1 reads GTSNPN; CDR2 reads SVGIG (reference sequence). V lost 4 bases and J lost 4; bases outside the gene matches: 6. The CDR3 is 15 residues long. CDR3 DNA: TGTGCCTGGACTAGCGGGAGCCTATCCACCGGGGAGCTGTTTTTT. Protein product: CAWTSGSLSTGELFF.

The gene calls are TRBV5-1 and TRBJ2-5; tentatively, D is TRBD2 (6 bases). CDR3 size: 16 residues. Deletions cut 0 bases from V and 4 bases from J, with 16 bases between. Germline V CDR1 and CDR2: SGHRS, YFSETQ. CDR3 bases: TGCGCCAGCAGCTTGGACATAGCGGCGACCGGAGAGACCCAGTACTTC. Translated, it gives CASSLDIAATGETQYF.

The chain carries TRBV9 and TRBJ2-7, with a weak D call TRBD2 (6 bases). Germline values: CDR1 SGDLS, CDR2 YYNGEE. V was cut by 0 bases and J by 3 bases, with 10 bases left in between. The CDR3 totals 14 residues. DNA for the CDR3: TGTGCCAGCAGCGTAGAACTAGCCGGCTACGAGCAGTACTTC. This gives the protein CASSVELAGYEQYF.

This clone qualifies as medium-sized. The chain carries TRBV5-6 and TRBJ1-2, with D possibly TRBD1 on 5 matching bases. The CDR3 totals 14 residues. Germline V gives CDR1 SGHDT, CDR2 YYEEEE. Trimming pared 2 bases from V and 3 bases from J, leaving 11 bases between. The CDR3 coding sequence is TGTGCCAGCAGCTTTAATCCGGGGGACTATGGCTACACCTTC. It specifies CASSFNPGDYGYTF.

This rearrangement joins TRBV28 to TRBJ1-1; D may be TRBD1 (6 bases). CDR3 length: 17 amino acids. V lost 3 bases, J lost 0 bases, and 17 bases lay in between. The germline V gene encodes CDR1 MDHEN and CDR2 SYDVKM. In DNA form, the CDR3 reads TGTGCCAGCAGTTTGGGGACCCCCGGACAGCTGAACACTGAAGCTTTCTTT. It specifies CASSLGTPGQLNTEAFF. Filled out from reference TRBV28 and TRBJ1-1, the complete variable domain reads DVKVTQSSRYLVKRTGEKVFLECVQDMDHENMFWYRQDPGLGLRLIYFSYDVKMKEKGDIPEGYSVSREKKERFSLILESASTNQTSMYLCASSLGTPGQLNTEAFFGQGTRLTVV.

This clone was seen once. The V gene is TRBV9, the J gene TRBJ2-2; TRBD2 matches at 9 bases. After removal of 4 bases from V and 7 bases from J, the junction contained 8 bases not matched to a gene. The length of the CDR3 is 15 residues. In germline, CDR1 is SGDLS, CDR2 YYNGEE. The CDR3 nucleotides read TGTGCCAGCAGCCCGCTAGCGGGATCAATCGGGGAGCTGTTTTTT. Encoded protein: CASSPLAGSIGELFF. Based on the CDR3 plus reference TRBV9 and TRBJ2-2, the full variable domain is DSGVTQTPKHLITATGQRVTLRCSPRSGDLSVYWYQQSLDQGLQFLIQYYNGEERAKGNILERFSAQQFPDLHSELNLSSLELGDSALYFCASSPLAGSIGELFFGEGSRLTVL.

The chain links TRBV19 to TRBJ2-7, with D perhaps TRBD2 (5 bases). CDR1 and CDR2 from the germline V gene are LNHDA and SQIVND (reference sequence). This CDR3 spans 14 amino acids. Trimming shortened V by 6 bases and J by 1 base, and 13 bases separated the two germline ends. CDR3 nucleotide sequence: TGTGCCAGTAGAGATCCAACTAGATCCTACGAGCAGTACTTC. Translation gives CASRDPTRSYEQYF.